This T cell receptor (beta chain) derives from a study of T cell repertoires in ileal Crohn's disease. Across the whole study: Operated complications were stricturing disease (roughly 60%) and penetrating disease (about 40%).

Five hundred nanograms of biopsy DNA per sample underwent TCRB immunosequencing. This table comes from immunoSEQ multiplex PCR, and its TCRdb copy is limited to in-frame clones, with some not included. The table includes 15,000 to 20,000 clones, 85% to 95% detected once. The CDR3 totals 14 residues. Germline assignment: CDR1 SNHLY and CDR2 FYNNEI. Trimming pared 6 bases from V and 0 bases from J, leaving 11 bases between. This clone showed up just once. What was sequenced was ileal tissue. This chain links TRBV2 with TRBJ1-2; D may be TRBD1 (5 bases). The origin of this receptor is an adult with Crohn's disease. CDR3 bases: TGTGCCAGCAGCTATACGGGGGCTAACTATGGCTACACCTTC. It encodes CASSYTGANYGYTF.